This TCR beta chain was recorded in a study of blood T cell repertoires in COVID-19. Study at large: The study drew acute and convalescent COVID-19 samples from the United States, Italy and Spain.

Assay: immunoSEQ multiplex PCR; the TCRdb copy retains only in-frame clones and omits some. This table holds about 240,000 clones, about 83% found once. The V gene's germline CDR1 is SGHVS and CDR2 FNYEAQ. J lost 4 bases, V lost 1 base, and 8 bases had no gene match. There are 16 residues in the CDR3. The receptor's source is a human donor in a cohort sampled during active COVID-19. Sequenced sample: peripheral blood. V gene TRBV7-6 combines with J gene TRBJ2-5; 8 positions agree with TRBD2. This chain's CDR3 is CASSLGLLAGIETQYF. In DNA, the CDR3 is TGTGCCAGCAGCTTAGGGTTGTTAGCGGGAATAGAGACCCAGTACTTC.